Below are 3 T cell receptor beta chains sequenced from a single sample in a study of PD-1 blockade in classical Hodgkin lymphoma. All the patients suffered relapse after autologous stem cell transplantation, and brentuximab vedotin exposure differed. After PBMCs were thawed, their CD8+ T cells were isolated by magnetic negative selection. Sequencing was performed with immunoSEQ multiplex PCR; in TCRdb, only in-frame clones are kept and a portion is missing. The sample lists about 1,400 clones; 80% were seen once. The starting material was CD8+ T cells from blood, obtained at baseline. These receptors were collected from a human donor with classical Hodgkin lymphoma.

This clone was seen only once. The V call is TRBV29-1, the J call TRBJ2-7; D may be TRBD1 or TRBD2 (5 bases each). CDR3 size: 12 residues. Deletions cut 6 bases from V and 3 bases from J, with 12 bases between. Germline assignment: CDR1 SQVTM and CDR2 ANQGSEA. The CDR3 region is CSVYLGGYEQYF. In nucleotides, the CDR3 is TGCAGCGTCTACCTTGGGGGCTACGAGCAGTACTTC.

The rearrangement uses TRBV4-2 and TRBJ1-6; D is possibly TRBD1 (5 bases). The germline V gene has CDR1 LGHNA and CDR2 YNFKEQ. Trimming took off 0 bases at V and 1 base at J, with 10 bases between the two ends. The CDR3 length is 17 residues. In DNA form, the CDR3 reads TGTGCCAGCAGCCAAGATCTCGGGGGATCCTATAATTCACCCCTCCACTTT. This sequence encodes CASSQDLGGSYNSPLHF.

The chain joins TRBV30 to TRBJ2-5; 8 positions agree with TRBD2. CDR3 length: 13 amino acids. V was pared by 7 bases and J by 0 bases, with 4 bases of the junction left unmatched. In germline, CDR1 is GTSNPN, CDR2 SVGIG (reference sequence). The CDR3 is CASGGADQETQYF. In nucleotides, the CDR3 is TGTGCCTCCGGGGGGGCAGACCAAGAGACCCAGTACTTC.